This T cell receptor beta chain was retrieved from a study of cytomegalovirus exposure and HLA in healthy donors. Study conclusions and caveats: TCR beta V- and J-gene trimming was later associated with a missense DCLRE1C variant. Reportedly, HLA-A and HLA-B alleles of most subjects were accurately predicted from TCR beta.

Notes on this clone: Its specificity is not known.

Primers included in the PCR were 60 Vbeta and 13 Jbeta primers. The table came from immunoSEQ multiplex PCR; TCRdb's copy has only in-frame clones and leaves some out. The sample totals over 40,000 clones. The germline V gene has CDR1 LGHNA and CDR2 YNFKEQ. V lost 4 bases to trimming and J lost 2 bases, with 15 bases between them. The length of the CDR3 is 15 residues. The sequencing sample was made of PBMCs. The rearrangement uses TRBV4-2 and TRBJ2-7; possibly TRBD1 for D (6 bases). The source of this sequence is a young man in good health and CMV-seronegative. Written as DNA, the CDR3 is TGTGCCAGCAGCCCAGGGGAAGGCACCGCCTACGAGCAGTACTTC. Amino acids: CASSPGEGTAYEQYF.